Sequencing of this T cell receptor (beta chain) was carried out in a study of T cell repertoires in cytomegalovirus infection. TCRdb called the reads again in MiXCR, with one record for every CDR3 protein. The repertoire consists of 60,000 to 75,000 distinct CDR3 sequences, with around 3.8% occurring once and the leading ten covering roughly 22%. Germline lookup yields CDR1 MDHEN and CDR2 SYDVKM. The CDR3 has 14 residues. V shed 6 bases and J shed 2 bases, with 14 bases lying between them. In this sample, this clonotype turned up many times. The TCR comes from a human donor in good health (CMV status not recorded). Some clones in this sample may be carry-over from other donors' samples. Input material: PBMCs. The rearrangement uses TRBV28 and TRBJ2-7; no firm D call. CDR3 sequence reads: CASREPLIPYEQYF. The CDR3 DNA reads TGTGCCAGCAGGGAACCACTGATTCCCTACGAGCAGTACTTC.